These 3 T cell receptor beta chains share one sample of origin, sequenced in a study of CD8 T cells in Susac syndrome. RNA totalling about 0.45 to 1 ug underwent reverse transcription with random hexamers. TCRdb re-called the immunoSEQ multiplex PCR reads with MiXCR, one entry per CDR3 protein. This sample has some 130,000 distinct CDR3 sequences, with 95% found just once. Input material: CD8+ T cells from PBMCs. These receptor sequences come from a human donor with Susac syndrome.

The chain links TRBV11-2 to TRBJ1-4; 8 nucleotides line up with TRBD1. V lost 4 bases and J lost 10; bases outside the gene matches: 11. Germline V gene data show CDR1 as SGHAT and CDR2 as FQNNGV. This CDR3 has 15 amino acids. CDR3 in DNA: TGTGCCAGCAGCTCCTTGACAGGGGATTCCGGAAAACTGTTTTTT. It specifies CASSSLTGDSGKLFF.

V usage is TRBV7-6 and J usage is TRBJ2-1; D is perhaps TRBD2 (6 bases). The CDR3 has 16 residues. Per germline, CDR1 SGHVS and CDR2 FNYEAQ. V lost 1 base and J 5 bases, leaving 15 bases between the germline ends. The CDR3 DNA reads as TGTGCCAGCAGCTTAGGAGGTGGGGGACTGCACAATGAGCAGTTCTTC. Translating it yields CASSLGGGGLHNEQFF. Complete variable domain (other parts from reference TRBV7-6 and TRBJ2-1): GAGVSQSPRYKVTKRGQDVALRCDPISGHVSLYWYRQALGQGPEFLTYFNYEAQQDKSGLPNDRFSAERPEGSISTLTIQRTEQRDSAMYRCASSLGGGGLHNEQFFGPGTRLTVL.

This chain joins TRBV7-8 and TRBJ2-1, with a possible D match to TRBD1 (6 bases). The CDR3 spans 17 residues. V gave up 5 bases and J gave up 9 bases, with 26 bases separating them. Germline values: CDR1 SGHVS, CDR2 FQNEAQ. The CDR3 reads CASSIVEPGENAREQFF. The DNA of the CDR3 is TGTGCCAGCAGCATCGTGGAGCCAGGGGAAAATGCGCGTGAGCAGTTCTTC. Based on the CDR3 plus reference TRBV7-8 and TRBJ2-1, the full variable domain is GAGVSQSPRYKVAKRGQDVALRCDPISGHVSLFWYQQALGQGPEFLTYFQNEAQLDKSGLPSDRFFAERPEGSVSTLKIQRTQQEDSAVYLCASSIVEPGENAREQFFGPGTRLTVL.